Listed below are T cell receptor beta chains from one sample, sequenced in a study of blood T cell repertoires in COVID-19. Some clones are missing from TCRdb's copy, which holds only in-frame ones; the method was immunoSEQ multiplex PCR. This table has fewer than 250,000 clones, approximately 90% appearing once. Sequencing was carried out using peripheral blood. The source of these receptors is a man aged 40-55 years with acute or convalescent COVID-19. The CDR3 runs from the conserved cysteine through the conserved F or W. Each record gives: D gene, clone size, J gene, CDR3 length, V gene, CDR3 protein, CDR3 DNA. The D gene is left open where the match is weak. Some rows have no size entry. The others give once, few or many, or a class for an expanded clone.

>NA|NA|TRBJ1-1|14|TRBV18
CASSPTGENTEAFF
TGTGCCAGCTCACCAACGGGAGAGAACACTGAAGCTTTCTTT
>TRBD2|NA|TRBJ2-3|20|TRBV19
CASSRGHSGAVRISTDTQYF
TGTGCCAGTAGTAGAGGGCATAGCGGGGCGGTCCGGATTAGCACAGATACGCAGTATTTT
>TRBD1|NA|TRBJ2-1|15|TRBV27
CASSPLDRVGVEQFF
TGTGCCAGCAGCCCCTTGGACAGGGTTGGGGTTGAGCAGTTCTTC
>TRBD1|NA|TRBJ1-6|15|TRBV3-1/TRBV3-2
CASSHLQGAGSPLHF
TGTGCCAGCAGCCACTTACAGGGGGCGGGTTCACCCCTCCACTTT
>TRBD1|NA|TRBJ1-2|15|TRBV11-2
CASSLIPTGDYGYTF
TGTGCCAGCAGCTTGATCCCCACAGGGGATTATGGCTACACCTTC
>NA|many|TRBJ1-3|13|TRBV2
CASGPPRGDTIYF
TGTGCCAGCGGCCCCCCCAGAGGCGACACCATATATTTT
>TRBD1|once|TRBJ2-2|15|TRBV30
CAWRRQGVGTGELFF
TGTGCCTGGAGGCGACAGGGTGTGGGCACCGGGGAGCTGTTTTTT
>NA|NA|TRBJ2-3|12|TRBV12-3/TRBV12-4
CASSEGYGTQYF
TGTGCCAGCAGCGAGGGATATGGTACGCAGTATTTT
>TRBD1|NA|TRBJ2-7|14|TRBV6-5
CASSGQDRPYEQYF
TGTGCCAGCAGCGGACAGGACCGTCCCTACGAGCAGTACTTC
>NA|NA|TRBJ2-1|14|TRBV7-9
CASSLGPGGNEQFF
TGTGCCAGCAGCTTAGGGCCAGGAGGCAATGAGCAGTTCTTC
>NA|NA|TRBJ1-2|14|TRBV9
CASSVGGGNLGYTF
TGTGCCAGCAGCGTAGGCGGAGGGAATCTTGGCTACACCTTC
>NA|NA|TRBJ1-5|13|TRBV19
CASSIGYNQPQHF
TGTGCCAGTAGTATCGGGTACAATCAGCCCCAGCATTTT
>TRBD2|NA|TRBJ2-1|14|TRBV20-1
CSASLAGGPDEQFF
TGCAGTGCTAGTCTCGCGGGAGGGCCGGATGAGCAGTTCTTC
>NA|NA|TRBJ1-2|14|TRBV19
CASSIVLNPGGYTF
TGTGCCAGTAGTATAGTTTTGAACCCTGGCGGCTACACCTTC
>NA|NA|TRBJ2-5|13|TRBV10-1
CASSPALGETQYF
TGCGCCAGCAGTCCGGCACTCGGGGAGACCCAGTACTTC
>NA|NA|TRBJ1-2|13|TRBV29-1
CSVSDRRGYGYTF
TGCAGCGTATCCGACAGAAGGGGCTATGGCTACACCTTC
>NA|NA|TRBJ2-7|15|TRBV7-8
CASSPWGAILYEQYF
TGTGCCAGCAGCCCCTGGGGCGCGATCCTGTACGAGCAGTACTTC
>TRBD1|NA|TRBJ2-7|15|TRBV5-1
CASSYVTGYTYEQYF
TGCGCCAGCAGCTACGTGACAGGGTACACCTACGAGCAGTACTTC
>TRBD1|NA|TRBJ2-7|15|TRBV4-3
CASSPTRTGGYEQYF
TGCGCCAGCAGCCCCACCCGGACAGGGGGCTACGAGCAGTACTTC
>TRBD1|NA|TRBJ2-2|16|TRBV3-1/TRBV3-2
CASSHGTGINTGELFF
TGTGCCAGCAGCCATGGGACAGGGATTAACACCGGGGAGCTGTTTTTT
>TRBD1|few|TRBJ2-3|15|TRBV4-2
CASSQAAGAGGTQYF
TGTGCCAGCAGCCAAGCCGCAGGCGCAGGGGGTACGCAGTATTTT
>TRBD1|NA|TRBJ2-1|14|TRBV14
CASSLTGTGNEQFF
TGTGCCAGCAGCCTCACCGGGACAGGGAATGAGCAGTTCTTC
>NA|NA|TRBJ1-2|11|TRBV6-5
CASGLGGGYTF
TGTGCCAGCGGTTTAGGAGGCGGCTACACCTTC
>TRBD2|once|TRBJ2-7|14|TRBV19
CASSTLAGAYEQYF
TGTGCCAGTAGTACCCTAGCGGGAGCGTACGAGCAGTACTTC
>NA|NA|TRBJ2-1|15|TRBV4-2
CASSKPGLMDNEQFF
TGTGCCAGCAGCAAGCCGGGACTTATGGACAATGAGCAGTTCTTC
>NA|NA|TRBJ2-5|16|TRBV10-1
CASSPTGGGVQETQYF
TGCGCCAGCAGCCCCACTGGGGGGGGCGTCCAAGAGACCCAGTACTTC
>NA|NA|TRBJ2-5|14|TRBV28
CASSLRQVIETQYF
TGTGCCAGCAGTTTAAGGCAGGTGATCGAGACCCAGTACTTC
>NA|NA|TRBJ2-6|15|TRBV5-1
CASSLGYSGANVLTF
TGCGCCAGCAGCTTGGGTTACTCTGGGGCCAACGTCCTGACTTTC
>NA|NA|TRBJ1-4|12|TRBV9
CASSALDEKLFF
TGTGCCAGCAGCGCCCTTGATGAAAAACTGTTTTTT
>TRBD1|NA|TRBJ2-7|15|TRBV27
CASSYGTGGPYEQYF
TGTGCCAGCAGCTATGGGACAGGGGGACCCTACGAGCAGTACTTC
>NA|NA|TRBJ2-7|11|TRBV3-1/TRBV3-2
CASSQVDEQYF
TGTGCCAGCAGCCAAGTCGACGAGCAGTACTTC
>NA|NA|TRBJ1-5|17|TRBV10-1
CASSEFSVMNSNQPQHF
TGCGCCAGCAGTGAGTTCAGCGTGATGAATAGCAATCAGCCCCAGCATTTT
>TRBD2|NA|TRBJ2-1|14|TRBV11-3
CASSLGLAGAEQFF
TGTGCCAGCAGCTTAGGGCTAGCGGGAGCCGAGCAGTTCTTC
>NA|NA|TRBJ2-1|16|TRBV5-1
CASSPVPASSYNEQFF
TGCGCCAGCAGCCCCGTTCCAGCGAGCTCCTACAATGAGCAGTTCTTC
>TRBD1|few|TRBJ1-1|14|TRBV6-5
CASSKPTGATEAFF
TGTGCCAGCAGTAAACCGACAGGGGCCACTGAAGCTTTCTTT
>TRBD1|NA|TRBJ1-6|14|TRBV3-1/TRBV3-2
CASSSEPGGSPLHF
TGTGCCAGCAGCTCAGAACCAGGGGGATCACCCCTCCACTTT
>NA|NA|TRBJ2-1|14|TRBV7-3
CASSLLAKGNEQFF
TGTGCCAGCAGCTTACTAGCGAAGGGCAATGAGCAGTTCTTC
>NA|NA|TRBJ1-5|15|TRBV5-1
CASSPMPGSNQPQHF
TGCGCCAGCAGCCCTATGCCGGGGAGCAATCAGCCCCAGCATTTT
>NA|NA|TRBJ1-6|16|TRBV7-6
CASSLGPGMLNSPLHF
TGTGCCAGCAGCTTAGGCCCCGGTATGCTGAATTCACCCCTCCACTTT
>NA|NA|TRBJ2-3|14|TRBV19
CASSLGTGGDTQYF
TGTGCCAGTAGTCTCGGGACCGGGGGAGATACGCAGTATTTT
>TRBD1|NA|TRBJ1-3|16|TRBV7-9
CASTWTGKLSGNTIYF
TGTGCCAGCACCTGGACAGGGAAACTCTCTGGAAACACCATATATTTT
>NA|NA|TRBJ1-2|14|TRBV14
CASSQDPGNYGYTF
TGTGCCAGCAGCCAAGACCCCGGGAACTATGGCTACACCTTC
>TRBD1|once|TRBJ2-1|15|TRBV11-1
CASSPRQGARNEQFF
TGTGCCAGCAGCCCCCGACAGGGGGCGAGGAATGAGCAGTTCTTC
>NA|NA|TRBJ2-7|14|TRBV7-8
CASSRSEEGYEQYF
TGTGCCAGCAGCCGTAGTGAGGAAGGCTACGAGCAGTACTTC
>TRBD2|NA|TRBJ2-3|17|TRBV3-1/TRBV3-2
CASSQVKGLAGTDTQYF
TGTGCCAGCAGCCAAGTAAAGGGACTAGCGGGGACAGATACGCAGTATTTT
>NA|NA|TRBJ1-3|15|TRBV6-5
CASSYARAKEGTIYF
TGTGCCAGCAGTTACGCCAGGGCCAAGGAAGGCACCATATATTTT
>NA|NA|TRBJ2-7|15|TRBV4-2
CASSQVSSASDEQYF
TGTGCCAGCAGCCAAGTGTCTAGCGCCTCGGACGAGCAGTACTTC
>TRBD1|NA|TRBJ1-1|13|TRBV19
CASSMGQGVGAFF
TGTGCCAGTAGTATGGGACAGGGGGTAGGAGCTTTCTTT
>TRBD1|NA|TRBJ2-7|13|TRBV27
CASSRQGTYEQYF
TGTGCCAGCAGTCGACAGGGTACCTACGAGCAGTACTTC